Listed below are T cell receptor beta chains from one sample, sequenced in a study of human T cells and chemical hapten exposure. TCRdb ran MiXCR on the RACE reads and lists one entry per CDR3 protein. The table includes under 200,000 distinct CDR3 sequences, more than 12% detected once. Sequencing was performed on whole blood, taken in connection with sensitization to the hapten diphenylcyclopropenone (DPC). These receptors were collected from a woman between 25 and 40 years old with alopecia areata. Some clones in this sample may be carry-over from other donors' samples. CDR3s include the opening cysteine and the closing phenylalanine or tryptophan. The order of the fields is J gene, clone size, D gene, V gene, CDR3 protein, CDR3 DNA. A D gene is named only where the DNA matches it firmly. Clone size, where shown, is once, few, many, or a class for clones that have expanded.

>TRBJ2-7|.|TRBD2|TRBV29-1
CSALPGLAGVSEQYF
TGCAGCGCTTTACCGGGACTAGCGGGAGTCTCCGAGCAGTACTTC
>TRBJ2-2|few|.|TRBV28
CASSPPGGGTGELFF
TGTGCCAGCAGTCCCCCGGGTGGGGGAACCGGGGAGCTGTTTTTT
>TRBJ2-2|.|.|TRBV28
CASLDFGELFF
TGTGCCAGCCTCGATTTTGGGGAGCTGTTTTTT
>TRBJ2-3|.|.|TRBV12-3/TRBV12-4
CASSLVNEDTQYF
TGTGCCAGCAGCTTGGTGAATGAGGATACGCAGTATTTT
>TRBJ2-1|.|.|TRBV20-1
CSAVWGGQYNEQFF
TGCAGTGCTGTCTGGGGGGGGCAATACAATGAGCAGTTCTTC
>TRBJ1-2|many|.|TRBV6-6
CASSPLAYGYTF
TGTGCCAGCAGTCCCCTCGCTTATGGCTACACCTTC
>TRBJ2-7|few|TRBD1|TRBV6-2/TRBV6-3
CASSYRDFRGYEQYF
TGTGCCAGCAGTTACCGTGACTTCAGGGGGTACGAGCAGTACTTC
>TRBJ2-7|few|.|TRBV28
CASSQGGGWEQYF
TGTGCCAGTAGCCAAGGGGGAGGGTGGGAGCAGTACTTC
>TRBJ2-7|.|.|TRBV7-2
CASSLEDRLWYEQYF
TGTGCCAGCAGCTTAGAAGACCGGCTATGGTACGAGCAGTACTTC
>TRBJ2-2|many|TRBD2|TRBV5-1
CASRNLAATGELFF
TGCGCCAGCAGGAATCTAGCGGCCACCGGGGAGCTGTTTTTT
>TRBJ2-3|many|TRBD2|TRBV6-5
CASRRTSGGATDTQYF
TGTGCCAGCAGACGGACTAGCGGGGGGGCGACAGATACGCAGTATTTT
>TRBJ1-5|many|.|TRBV6-2/TRBV6-3
CASSYAPHQPQHF
TGTGCCAGCAGTTATGCCCCCCATCAGCCCCAGCATTTT
>TRBJ1-2|.|.|TRBV9
CASSVAWSYTF
TGTGCCAGCAGCGTAGCTTGGAGCTACACCTTC
>TRBJ2-1|.|TRBD2|TRBV10-1
CASSDASGTNEQFF
TGCGCCAGCAGTGACGCTAGCGGGACCAATGAGCAGTTCTTC
>TRBJ2-7|.|.|TRBV4-3
CASSQVGGTYEQYF
TGCGCCAGCAGCCAAGTCGGCGGGACCTACGAGCAGTACTTC
>TRBJ2-7|few|TRBD2|TRBV6-5
CASSYSGTSGYEQYF
TGTGCCAGCAGTTACTCGGGGACTAGCGGCTACGAGCAGTACTTC
>TRBJ2-2|once|TRBD1|TRBV12-3/TRBV12-4
CASSTQMTGATGELFF
TGTGCCAGCAGTACTCAAATGACAGGGGCCACCGGGGAGCTGTTTTTT
>TRBJ1-5|.|TRBD1|TRBV7-2
CASSLNRGTLPQHF
TGTGCCAGCAGCTTAAACAGGGGGACTCTGCCCCAGCATTTT
>TRBJ1-1|few|.|TRBV6-2/TRBV6-3
CAIRTRVGSEAFF
TGTGCCATCCGAACCCGGGTCGGGAGTGAAGCTTTCTTT
>TRBJ2-2|many|.|TRBV14
CASSQVLGTGELFF
TGTGCCAGCAGCCAAGTCTTGGGCACCGGGGAGCTGTTTTTT
>TRBJ2-7|few|.|TRBV18
CASSPPGLSYEQYF
TGTGCCAGCTCACCCCCGGGCCTCTCCTACGAGCAGTACTTC
>TRBJ2-5|many|.|TRBV25-1
CASSGNPAKDQETQYF
TGTGCCAGCAGTGGGAACCCAGCCAAGGACCAAGAGACCCAGTACTTC
>TRBJ2-2|.|.|TRBV20-1
CSAPLGGSNTGELFF
TGCAGTGCTCCCTTGGGCGGGTCGAACACCGGGGAGCTGTTTTTT
>TRBJ1-2|.|.|TRBV29-1
CSVEYNGYTF
TGCAGCGTTGAATACAATGGCTACACCTTC
>TRBJ2-3|.|TRBD2|TRBV4-2
CASSLIAGGPDTQYF
TGTGCCAGCAGCCTTATAGCGGGGGGGCCAGATACGCAGTATTTT
>TRBJ2-2|few|TRBD2|TRBV7-9
CASNPWGGMSTGELFF
TGTGCCAGCAACCCATGGGGGGGAATGTCCACCGGGGAGCTGTTTTTT
>TRBJ2-5|medium-sized|.|TRBV7-9
CASSSLLTGAKETQYF
TGTGCCAGCAGCTCCCTCTTGACAGGAGCGAAGGAGACCCAGTACTTC
>TRBJ1-2|few|.|TRBV28
CASSLPFGYGYTF
TGTGCCAGCAGTCTCCCCTTCGGGTATGGCTACACCTTC
>TRBJ1-2|few|.|TRBV12-3/TRBV12-4
CASRTGDGYTF
TGTGCCAGCAGGACCGGGGATGGCTACACCTTC
>TRBJ2-5|.|TRBD2|TRBV27
CASSSREAQYF
TGTGCCAGCAGTTCTCGGGAGGCCCAGTACTTC
>TRBJ2-5|.|.|TRBV7-9
CASIQARETQYF
TGTGCCAGCATTCAGGCTAGAGAGACCCAGTACTTC
>TRBJ2-1|.|.|TRBV5-1
CASSGAYEQFF
TGCGCCAGCAGCGGGGCTTATGAGCAGTTCTTC
>TRBJ2-1|.|TRBD2|TRBV11-2
CASSLTFSAGGAYNEQFF
TGTGCCAGCAGCTTAACATTTTCTGCGGGAGGGGCCTACAATGAGCAGTTCTTC
>TRBJ2-2|many|.|TRBV29-1
CSVTDPGKNTGELFF
TGCAGCGTTACAGATCCAGGGAAGAACACCGGGGAGCTGTTTTTT
>TRBJ2-2|many|.|TRBV3-1
CASSQGVIGELFF
TGTGCCAGCAGCCAGGGTGTGATCGGGGAGCTGTTTTTT
>TRBJ2-7|many|.|TRBV25-1
CASSEWYSSHPYEQYF
TGTGCCAGCAGTGAATGGTACAGTTCGCATCCCTACGAGCAGTACTTC
>TRBJ2-1|few|TRBD1|TRBV12-3/TRBV12-4
CASSSTGGAYNEQFF
TGTGCCAGCAGTTCCACAGGGGGCGCCTACAATGAGCAGTTCTTC